This T cell receptor (beta chain) was sequenced for a study of shared clonotypes between healthy human individuals. Repertoires were generated with immunoSEQ multiplex PCR, while TCRdb's copy carries only in-frame clones and drops some. Of roughly 2.2 million clones in the sample, 80% to 95% were seen once. The CDR3 is 15 residues long. V was pared by 5 bases and J by 2 bases, with 5 bases of the junction left unmatched. Germline loops: CDR1 SGHTA, CDR2 FQGTGA. The receptor was isolated from a man aged 18 to 30 in good health. Some clones in this sample may be carry-over from other donors' samples. The specimen was naive CD4+ T cells from PBMCs. This sample's subset: CD45RA+ positively selected. V is TRBV7-3 and J is TRBJ2-5, with 10 bases matching TRBD2. CDR3 amino acids: CASSLVLAGQETQYF. Here the CDR3 DNA reads TGTGCCAGCAGCCTAGTACTAGCGGGGCAAGAGACCCAGTACTTC.